This record covers a single T cell receptor (beta chain). One junction end does not reproduce the germline sequence, and a read error may be involved. This sample was included in a study of preoperative IRX-2 immunotherapy in early breast cancer. The length of the CDR3 is 15 residues. Germline values: CDR1 SGHRS, CDR2 YFSETQ. Indicated treatment: preoperative locoregional IRX-2 cytokine immunotherapy. Only in-frame clones appear in the TCRdb table, and some are missing; sequencing was by immunoSEQ multiplex PCR. Here the sample spans about 98,000 clones, about nine tenths being singletons. The sequence came from a human donor with breast cancer. The V and J genes are TRBV5-1 and TRBJ1-1, with D possibly TRBD1 on 5 matching bases. Specimen: tumor tissue, collected after IRX-2 immunotherapy. CDR3 region: CASSLAARDNTEAFF. CDR3 DNA: TGCGCCAGYAGCTTGGCCGCCCGGGACAACACTGAAGCTTTCTTT. The full variable domain, rest sourced from reference TRBV5-1 and TRBJ1-1, is KAGVTQTPRYLIKTRGQQVTLSCSPISGHRSVSWYQQTPGQGLQFLFEYFSETQRNKGNFPGRFSGRQFSNSRSEMNVSTLELGDSALYLCASSLAARDNTEAFFGQGTRLTVV.